What follows are 17 T cell receptor beta chains derived from one specimen sequenced in a study of CD8+ T cells in alopecia areata. As the sequencing template, cDNA was produced by extracting RNA and reverse transcribing it. The protocol was immunoSEQ multiplex PCR, while the TCRdb copy is restricted to in-frame clones and leaves out a portion. The repertoire holds about 56,000 clones, with over 95% as singletons. The sequencing here drew on CD8+ T cells sorted from blood, taken at week 0. Receptors originate from a human donor with alopecia areata.

A single count supports this clone. The chain's CDR3 is CASSQANSIYEQYF. In DNA form, the CDR3 reads TGCGCCAGCAGCCAAGCAAACAGTATCTACGAGCAGTACTTC. This chain uses TRBV4-1 with TRBJ2-7; unclear D gene. Looked up from germline, CDR1 is MGHRA and CDR2 is YSYEKL. This CDR3 has 14 residues. The V end lost 1 base, the J end lost 3 bases, and 10 bases lay between the germline ends.

V is TRBV6-5 and J is TRBJ2-4; a possible D gene is TRBD1 (5 bases). Germline CDR1 is MNHEY and CDR2 is SVGAGI. V shed 4 bases and J shed 5 bases, with 12 bases lying between them. This CDR3 has 14 residues. The DNA of the CDR3 is TGTGCCAGCAGTTCTCAGGGTCTCGAAAACATTCAGTACTTC. Translating gives CASSSQGLENIQYF.

The rearrangement links TRBV4-3 to TRBJ2-3; the match to TRBD2 covers 11 bases. The CDR3 is 16 residues long. J gave up 4 bases and V 2 bases, and 5 bases lay outside the gene matches. Per the germline V gene, CDR1 is LGHNA and CDR2 is YSLEER. CDR3 region: CASSQYIAGGPDTQYF. DNA for the CDR3: TGCGCCAGCAGCCAATATATAGCGGGGGGGCCAGATACGCAGTATTTT.

The V and J genes are TRBV4-2 and TRBJ1-5, with D possibly TRBD1 on 5 matching bases. Trimming removed 0 bases from V and 6 bases from J, with 9 bases in between. The CDR3 extends over 14 amino acids. CDR1 is LGHNA, CDR2 YNFKEQ, per germline. The chain's CDR3 is CASSQEEGVQPQHF. CDR3 nucleotides: TGTGCCAGCAGCCAAGAGGAAGGGGTTCAGCCCCAGCATTTT.

The rearrangement uses TRBV6-5 and TRBJ1-1, with 9 nucleotides matching TRBD1. Germline assignment: CDR1 MNHEY and CDR2 SVGAGI. There are 13 residues in the CDR3. The V and J ends lost 8 bases and 5 bases, in that order; junction bases with no gene match: 6. This chain's CDR3 is CASGWTGETEAFF. DNA of the CDR3: TGTGCCAGCGGCTGGACAGGGGAAACTGAAGCTTTCTTT.

Turning to this clone: Different DNA sequences within this sample yield the same CDR3. The rearrangement uses TRBV4-3 and TRBJ2-2, with D uncertain. Germline CDR1 LGHNA, CDR2 YSLEER. With 0 bases removed from V and 1 base from J, the gap between germline ends came to 6 bases. The CDR3 consists of 15 residues. The DNA of the CDR3 is TGCGCCAGCAGCCAAGATCGTTGGAACACCGGGGAGCTGTTTTTT. Protein product: CASSQDRWNTGELFF.

The CDR3: CASSFGQSSYEQYF. In DNA form, the CDR3 reads TGTGCCAGCAGCTTTGGACAGAGCTCCTACGAGCAGTACTTC. The V and J genes are TRBV7-6 and TRBJ2-7, with D perhaps matching TRBD1 (6 bases). Trimming shortened V by 3 bases and J by 0 bases, and 9 bases separated the two germline ends. Germline V lookup: CDR1 SGHVS, CDR2 FNYEAQ. This CDR3 comprises 14 residues.

The chain joins TRBV29-1 to TRBJ2-7; TRBD2 is a possible D gene (5 bases). From germline, CDR1 is SQVTM and CDR2 ANQGSEA. This CDR3 contains 12 residues. V was shortened by 7 bases and J by 1 base, with 11 bases between the two germline ends. The CDR3 DNA follows: TGCAGCGCCACGGACTGGTCCTACGAGCAGTACTTC. Amino acids: CSATDWSYEQYF.

This clone has just one count. V and J are TRBV11-2 and TRBJ2-5; TRBD1 is a possible D gene (6 bases). Between the trimmed V and J ends, which lost 1 base and 1 base, there was a span of 10 bases. CDR1 and CDR2 (germline): SGHAT, FQNNGV. CDR3 length: 15 residues. In DNA form, the CDR3 reads TGTGCCAGCAGCTTAGGAGGGGGTGGCCAAGAGACCCAGTACTTC. This sequence encodes CASSLGGGGQETQYF.

The CDR3 spells CASSLGRGNEKLFF. Here the CDR3 DNA reads TGCGCCAGCAGCTTGGGCAGGGGGAATGAAAAACTGTTTTTT. The chain recombines TRBV5-1 with TRBJ1-4, with 7 bases lining up with TRBD1. This CDR3 has 14 residues. Unmatched junction bases numbered 1, after V lost 0 bases and J lost 5 bases. CDR1 is SGHRS and CDR2 is YFSETQ in the germline V gene.

The rearrangement links TRBV5-1 to TRBJ2-7, with TRBD1 matching 7 bases. Trimming at V came to 4 bases and at J to 3 bases, leaving 4 bases not matched to a gene. The CDR3 sequence is 13 residues long. Germline V gene sequence: CDR1 SGHRS, CDR2 YFSETQ. This CDR3 is CASSLDRDYEQYF. The CDR3 nucleotides are TGCGCCAGCAGCCTAGACAGGGACTACGAGCAGTACTTC.

This clone has only one observation. The rearrangement links TRBV15 to TRBJ2-7, with 8 bases aligning to TRBD1. V lost 9 bases, J lost 7 bases, and 20 bases stayed unmatched. From germline, CDR1 is LNHNV and CDR2 YYDKDF (reference sequence). The CDR3 contains 16 residues. CDR3 DNA sequence: TGTGCCACTGACAGGGGCGAGGGACGGGCAGCTTGGGAGCAGTACTTC. Amino acid sequence: CATDRGEGRAAWEQYF.

The chain combines TRBV29-1 with TRBJ1-1; D is possibly TRBD1 (5 bases). CDR1 and CDR2 (germline): SQVTM, ANQGSEA. This CDR3 is 12 amino acids long. Trimming removed 3 bases at V and 3 bases at J, with 8 bases between. In DNA, the CDR3 is TGCAGCGTTGACCAGGGCTACACTGAAGCTTTCTTT. Encoded protein: CSVDQGYTEAFF.

Here the CDR3 reads CAISTGQGVGEKLFF. As DNA, the CDR3 is TGTGCCATCAGTACGGGACAGGGGGTTGGTGAAAAACTGTTTTTT. V usage is TRBV10-3 and J usage is TRBJ1-4; 11 positions match TRBD1. The V gene end was trimmed by 5 bases and the J gene end by 7 bases; junction bases not matched to a gene: 6. The germline V gene has CDR1 ENHRY and CDR2 SYGVKD. The CDR3 is 15 amino acids.

V gene TRBV11-3 combines with J gene TRBJ1-6, with no clear D. This CDR3 is 13 amino acids long. V was cut by 1 base and J by 7 bases, with 5 bases left in between. Germline assignment: CDR1 SGHNT and CDR2 YENEEA. CDR3 sequence (DNA): TGTGCCAGCAGCTTAGCGAGGAATTCACCCCTCCACTTT. Translation: CASSLARNSPLHF.

As for this clone: In the same sample, other DNA sequences code for this CDR3. The chain couples TRBV19 to TRBJ2-3; D is possibly TRBD1 or TRBD2 (5 bases each). The CDR3 has 13 residues. The ends were cut back, 7 bases at V and 4 bases at J, with 12 bases in the middle. Germline CDR1 reads LNHDA; CDR2 reads SQIVND (reference sequence). The CDR3 loop reads CASTSGGSDTQYF. The CDR3 DNA is TGTGCCAGTACCTCTGGGGGTTCAGATACGCAGTATTTT.

This chain connects TRBV27 to TRBJ2-1; TRBD2 aligns across 8 bases. J was trimmed by 6 bases and V by 7 bases; bases with no gene match: 2. Germline V gives CDR1 MNHEY, CDR2 SMNVEV (reference sequence). The CDR3 loop spans 12 amino acids. The CDR3 reads CASTGGLNEQFF. The CDR3 DNA reads as TGTGCCAGCACGGGAGGGCTCAATGAGCAGTTCTTC.